Many counts were recorded for the clone carrying this T cell receptor beta chain. Trimming stripped 5 bases from V and 4 bases from J, with 8 bases between. Germline CDR1 is LGHDT and CDR2 is YNNKEL (reference sequence). This CDR3 is 12 amino acids long. TCRdb fed the RT-PCR reads into MiXCR, producing one record per CDR3 protein. The sample records 650,000 to 800,000 distinct CDR3 sequences, approximately 15% being singletons. Sequenced input: memory CD4+ T cells from blood. The chain joins TRBV3-1 to TRBJ1-2; D is undetermined. This sequence originates from a female donor in good health, serving as a healthy control. CDR3: CASSTQSYGYTF. Here the CDR3 DNA reads TGTGCCAGCAGCACACAAAGCTATGGCTACACCTTC. The whole variable domain, remainder taken from reference TRBV3-1 and TRBJ1-2, is DTAVSQTPKYLVTQMGNDKSIKCEQNLGHDTMYWYKQDSKKFLKIMFSYNNKELIINETVPNRFSPKSPDKAHLNLHINSLELGDSAVYFCASSTQSYGYTFGSGTRLTVV.